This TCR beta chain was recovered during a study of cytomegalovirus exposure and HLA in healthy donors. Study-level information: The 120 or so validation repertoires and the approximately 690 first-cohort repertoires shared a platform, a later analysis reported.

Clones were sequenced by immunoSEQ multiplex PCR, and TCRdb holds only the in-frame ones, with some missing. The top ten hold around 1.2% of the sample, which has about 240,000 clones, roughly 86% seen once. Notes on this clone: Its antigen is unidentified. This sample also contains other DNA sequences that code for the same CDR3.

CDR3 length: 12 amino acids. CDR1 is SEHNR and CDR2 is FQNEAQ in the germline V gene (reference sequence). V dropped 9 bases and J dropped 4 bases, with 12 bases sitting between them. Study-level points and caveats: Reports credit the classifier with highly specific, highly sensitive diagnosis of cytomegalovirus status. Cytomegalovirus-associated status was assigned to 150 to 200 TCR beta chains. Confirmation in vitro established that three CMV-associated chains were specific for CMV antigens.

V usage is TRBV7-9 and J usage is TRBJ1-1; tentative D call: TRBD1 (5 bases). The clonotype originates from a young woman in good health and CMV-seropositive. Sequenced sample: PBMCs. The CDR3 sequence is CASSPGGTEAFF. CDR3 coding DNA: TGTGCCAGTTCCCCGGGGGGCACTGAAGCTTTCTTT.